This passage covers 14 T cell receptor beta chains from one sample sequenced in a study of graft-versus-host responses after intestinal transplantation. For these TCRs, the target antigens are not known. The assay was immunoSEQ multiplex PCR, and TCRdb's table has in-frame clones only and misses some. This sample has some 90,000 clones, with roughly 92% found just once. Sequencing used unstimulated CD4+ T cells sorted from spleen or lymph node cells, obtained before intestinal transplant. The source is a human donor who received an intestinal transplant.

In its sample, this clone was seen a few times. V usage is TRBV5-1 and J usage is TRBJ2-1; TRBD1 matches at 7 bases. The length of the CDR3 is 15 residues. CDR1 is SGHRS, CDR2 YFSETQ, per germline. V lost 3 bases, J lost 1 base, and 4 bases stayed unmatched. The CDR3: CASSSTGDSYNEQFF. The CDR3 DNA is TGCGCCAGCAGCTCCACAGGGGATTCCTACAATGAGCAGTTCTTC.

The rearrangement links TRBV25-1 to TRBJ2-3; D unresolved. Germline V gene sequence: CDR1 MGHDK, CDR2 SYGVNS. Trimming cost V 1 base and J 5 bases, with 4 bases left between them. The CDR3 consists of 12 residues. The CDR3 protein is CASSEWGDTQYF. The CDR3 nucleotides read TGTGCCAGCAGTGAATGGGGAGATACGCAGTATTTT.

This chain uses TRBV10-3 with TRBJ2-1; perhaps D is TRBD1 or TRBD2 (5 bases each). V lost 4 bases and J lost 4, with 14 bases in between. Germline CDR1 and CDR2: ENHRY and SYGVKD. The CDR3 length is 15 residues. The CDR3 DNA sequence: TGTGCCATCAGTGTTTCCGGGACGGCATACAATGAGCAGTTCTTC. This translates into CAISVSGTAYNEQFF.

The J gene is TRBJ2-1, the V gene TRBV7-9, with 10 bases lining up with TRBD2. The ends lost 5 bases at V and 7 bases at J; junction bases unmatched: 14. Per the germline V gene, CDR1 is SEHNR and CDR2 is FQNEAQ (reference sequence). The CDR3 loop spans 17 amino acids. CDR3 DNA: TGTGCCAGCAGCCGAACTTTTAGCGGGAGGTTCCAAAATGAGCAGTTCTTC. It codes for CASSRTFSGRFQNEQFF.

As DNA, the CDR3 is TGTGCCAGCAGTTCAGGACTAGGTAACTACGAGCAGTACTTC. Translated: CASSSGLGNYEQYF. V gene TRBV6-5 combines with J gene TRBJ2-7, with 7 bases lining up with TRBD2. The CDR3 contains 14 residues. Germline V CDR1 and CDR2: MNHEY, SVGAGI. The junction had 6 bases not matched to a gene; V was cut back by 4 bases and J by 3 bases.

This clone was recorded a few times. The gene calls are TRBV28 and TRBJ1-4; 7 nucleotides align to TRBD1. V was clipped by 6 bases and J by 8 bases; unmatched bases: 9. CDR3 size: 14 residues. The germline V gene encodes CDR1 MDHEN and CDR2 SYDVKM. The DNA for the CDR3 is TGTGCCAGCAGACCACAGGGGATTGGGGAAAAACTGTTTTTT. This gives the protein CASRPQGIGEKLFF.

Only one count was recorded for this clone. The genes are TRBV5-4 and TRBJ2-3, with 8 bases that match TRBD2. The CDR3 runs 15 residues. Per the germline V gene, CDR1 is SGHNT and CDR2 is YYREEE (reference sequence). The junction had 5 bases not matched to a gene; V was cut back by 4 bases and J by 1 base. The CDR3 protein is CASSPPLAGTDTQYF. DNA for the CDR3: TGTGCCAGCAGCCCGCCACTAGCGGGCACAGATACGCAGTATTTT.

The chain joins TRBV28 to TRBJ2-3; 10 nucleotides agree with TRBD2. Germline values: CDR1 MDHEN, CDR2 SYDVKM. The V and J ends lost 3 bases and 3 bases, in that order; junction bases with no gene match: 6. CDR3 length: 16 residues. CDR3 sequence: CASSLISGRSTDTQYF. The CDR3 DNA is TGTGCCAGCAGTTTGATTAGCGGGAGGTCAACAGATACGCAGTATTTT.

The V and J genes are TRBV10-3 and TRBJ2-7, with a weak D call TRBD2 (7 bases). The end of the DNA is better explained by TRBJ2-1, so the J call may be wrong. The CDR3 runs to 14 residues. The germline V gene has CDR1 ENHRY and CDR2 SYGVKD. CDR3 protein: CAISGVSGTNEQFF. The CDR3 coding sequence is TGTGCCATCAGTGGAGTAAGCGGGACAAATGAGCAGTTCTTC.

V gene TRBV5-6 combines with J gene TRBJ1-5, with 7 bases matching TRBD1. CDR3 length equals 17 residues. Germline values: CDR1 SGHDT, CDR2 YYEEEE. V lost 0 bases to trimming and J lost 0 bases; unmatched junction nucleotides: 6. In DNA form, the CDR3 reads TGTGCCAGCAGCTTGGGACAGGGAGTTTATAGCAATCAGCCCCAGCATTTT. It is translated as CASSLGQGVYSNQPQHF.

About this clone itself: It is unclear where the CDR3 begins or ends on the DNA, so no DNA is shown, and the CDR3 is as TCRdb lists it. V and J are TRBV19 and TRBJ2-6. In germline, CDR1 is LNHDA, CDR2 SQIVND (reference sequence). The CDR3 totals 14 residues, both ends included. The CDR3: CASSSGPGANVLTF.

The chain links TRBV5-1 to TRBJ1-5, with D unclear. The CDR3 contains 15 residues. The V gene lost 0 bases and the J gene lost 2 bases, with 9 bases spanning the gap. Per germline, CDR1 SGHRS and CDR2 YFSETQ. CDR3 region: CASSLDSRGNQPQHF. CDR3 sequence (DNA): TGCGCCAGCAGCTTGGATAGTCGGGGCAATCAGCCCCAGCATTTT. The full variable domain, with the rest looked up from reference TRBV5-1 and TRBJ1-5, is KAGVTQTPRYLIKTRGQQVTLSCSPISGHRSVSWYQQTPGQGLQFLFEYFSETQRNKGNFPGRFSGRQFSNSRSEMNVSTLELGDSALYLCASSLDSRGNQPQHFGDGTRLSIL.

This sequence joins TRBV19 and TRBJ2-5; possible D gene TRBD1, 5 bases. Gene TRBJ2-7 matches the end of the DNA better, so the J call may be wrong. This CDR3 contains 13 residues. Germline loops: CDR1 LNHDA, CDR2 SQIVND (reference sequence). CDR3 in amino acids: CASSIRVGPEQYF. DNA for the CDR3: TGTGCCAGTAGTATCAGGGTAGGTCCCGAGCAGTACTTC.

V is TRBV7-3 and J is TRBJ1-3; the D gene is possibly TRBD1 (5 bases). Germline V lookup: CDR1 SGHTA, CDR2 FQGTGA. V was trimmed by 6 bases and J by 2 bases, leaving 14 bases between them. CDR3 size: 15 residues. The CDR3 DNA reads TGTGCCAGCAGTTTAGACAAGGGGCCTGGAAACACCATATATTTT. Translation: CASSLDKGPGNTIYF.